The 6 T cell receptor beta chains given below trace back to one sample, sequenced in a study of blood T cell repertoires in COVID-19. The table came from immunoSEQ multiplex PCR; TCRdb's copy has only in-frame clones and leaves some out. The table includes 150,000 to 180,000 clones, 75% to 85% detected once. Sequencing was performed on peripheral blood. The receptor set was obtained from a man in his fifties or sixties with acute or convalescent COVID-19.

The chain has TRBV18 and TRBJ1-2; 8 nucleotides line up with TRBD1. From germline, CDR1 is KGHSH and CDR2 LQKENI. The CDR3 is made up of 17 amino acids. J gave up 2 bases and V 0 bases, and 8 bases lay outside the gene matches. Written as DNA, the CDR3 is TGTGCCAGCTCACCACCGGTGGTGCGACAGGGGAACTATGGCTACACCTTC. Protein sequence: CASSPPVVRQGNYGYTF.

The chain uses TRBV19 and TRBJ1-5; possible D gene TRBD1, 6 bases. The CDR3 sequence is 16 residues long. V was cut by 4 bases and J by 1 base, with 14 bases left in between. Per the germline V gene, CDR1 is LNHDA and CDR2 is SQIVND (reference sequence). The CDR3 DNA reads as TGTGCCAGTAGTAGCCTGACAGGTTCCAGCAATCAGCCCCAGCATTTT. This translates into CASSSLTGSSNQPQHF.

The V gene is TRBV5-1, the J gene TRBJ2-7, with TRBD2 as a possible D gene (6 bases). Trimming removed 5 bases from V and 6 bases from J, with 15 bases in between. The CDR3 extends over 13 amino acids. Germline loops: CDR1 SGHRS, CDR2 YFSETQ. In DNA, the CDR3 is TGCGCCAGCAGTACCGGGACTGTAGGCGAGCAGTACTTC. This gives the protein CASSTGTVGEQYF.

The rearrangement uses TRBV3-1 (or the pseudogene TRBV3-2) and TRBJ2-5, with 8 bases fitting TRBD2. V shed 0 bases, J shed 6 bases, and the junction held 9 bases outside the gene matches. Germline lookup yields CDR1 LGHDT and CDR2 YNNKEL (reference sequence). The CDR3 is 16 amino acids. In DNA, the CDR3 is TGTGCCAGCAGCCAAGATCCTTCGAGCGGGGGTCAGACCCAGTACTTC. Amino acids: CASSQDPSSGGQTQYF.

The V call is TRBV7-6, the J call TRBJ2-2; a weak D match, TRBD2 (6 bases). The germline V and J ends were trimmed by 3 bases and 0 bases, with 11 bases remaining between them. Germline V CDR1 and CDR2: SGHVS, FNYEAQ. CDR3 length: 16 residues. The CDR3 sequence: CASSFAGLSNTGELFF. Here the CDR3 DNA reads TGTGCCAGCAGCTTCGCGGGACTGTCGAACACCGGGGAGCTGTTTTTT.

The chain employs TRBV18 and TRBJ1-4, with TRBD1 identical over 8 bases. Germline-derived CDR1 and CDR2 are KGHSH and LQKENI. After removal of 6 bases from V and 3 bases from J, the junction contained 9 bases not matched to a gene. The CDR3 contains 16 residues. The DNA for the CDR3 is TGTGCCAGCTCCGACACCACAGGGGGAGCTAATGAAAAACTGTTTTTT. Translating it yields CASSDTTGGANEKLFF.